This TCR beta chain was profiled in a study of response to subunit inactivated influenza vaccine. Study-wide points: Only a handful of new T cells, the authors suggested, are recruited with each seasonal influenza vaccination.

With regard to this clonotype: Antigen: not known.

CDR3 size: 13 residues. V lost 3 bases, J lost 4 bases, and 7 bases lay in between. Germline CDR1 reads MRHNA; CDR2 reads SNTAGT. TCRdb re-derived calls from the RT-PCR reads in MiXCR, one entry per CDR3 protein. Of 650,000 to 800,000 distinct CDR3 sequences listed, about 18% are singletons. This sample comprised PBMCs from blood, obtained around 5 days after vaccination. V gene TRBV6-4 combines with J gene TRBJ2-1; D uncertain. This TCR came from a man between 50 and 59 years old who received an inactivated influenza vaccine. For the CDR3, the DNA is TGTGCCAGCAGTGAAAAGGTTTACAATGAGCAGTTCTTC. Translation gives CASSEKVYNEQFF.